Below are 25 T cell receptor beta chains sequenced from a single sample in a study of regulatory T cells in long-lasting Graves disease. Noted time point: newly diagnosed GD, antithyroid drugs for less than 3 months. There was RNA extracted from PBMCs, and the TCR library was made from it. Arm-PCR of CDR3 regions and iRepertoire HTBI primers were used to build TCR beta libraries. Using its own MiXCR run on the multiplex PCR reads, TCRdb lists one record per CDR3 protein. The table shows roughly 610,000 distinct CDR3 sequences, with roughly 15% occurring only once. These data also featured in a second study, about T cells in Graves' hyperthyroidism and ophthalmopathy.

Here the sequenced sample was peripheral blood mononuclear cells (PBMCs), taken at new diagnosis, from a patient treated with antithyroid drugs. The receptors derive from a woman in her twenties or thirties with Graves disease.

This clonotype was detected ten times or more. The chain combines TRBV28 with TRBJ1-5; D remains ambiguous. The CDR3 has 12 amino acids. Between the trimmed V and J ends, which lost 2 bases and 7 bases, there was a span of 6 bases. Germline V lookup: CDR1 MDHEN, CDR2 SYDVKM. CDR3 nucleotide sequence: TGTGCCAGCAGTTTACGGTCGCAGCCCCAGCATTTT. Translated: CASSLRSQPQHF.

The rearrangement joins TRBV27 to TRBJ1-5; D not resolved. Germline V CDR1 and CDR2: MNHEY, SMNVEV (reference sequence). The CDR3 is made up of 16 amino acids. The V end was cut by 6 bases, the J end by 2 bases, with 17 bases between. The CDR3 DNA follows: TGTGCCAGCAGCGTCGGTAAAGTTGTGGGCAATCAGCCCCAGCATTTT. This sequence encodes CASSVGKVVGNQPQHF.

The chain couples TRBV5-4 to TRBJ2-1, with 10 bases that match TRBD2. Germline V gene data show CDR1 as SGHNT and CDR2 as YYREEE (reference sequence). J gave up 4 bases and V 2 bases, and 3 bases lay outside the gene matches. The CDR3 consists of 15 residues. The CDR3 sequence: CASSLSGREYNEQFF. As DNA, the CDR3 is TGTGCCAGCAGCTTAAGCGGGAGGGAGTACAATGAGCAGTTCTTC.

This clonotype was counted between two and nine times. The chain carries TRBV10-3 and TRBJ1-1; 7 nucleotides line up with TRBD1. Per the germline V gene, CDR1 is ENHRY and CDR2 is SYGVKD. The CDR3 has 13 amino acids. V shed 11 bases, J shed 0 bases, and the junction held 6 bases outside the gene matches. The CDR3 DNA reads as TGTGCCTCACAGGGGCCTCTGAACACTGAAGCTTTCTTT. Its protein is CASQGPLNTEAFF.

This clonotype was seen many times. The rearrangement links TRBV28 to TRBJ1-1; D is unresolved. Germline values: CDR1 MDHEN, CDR2 SYDVKM. Deletions cut 5 bases from V and 4 bases from J, with 20 bases between. This CDR3 has 16 amino acids. The CDR3 is CASSPERVSRSTEAFF. The CDR3 region has the DNA TGTGCCAGCAGTCCGGAAAGGGTAAGCAGGAGCACTGAAGCTTTCTTT. The complete variable domain, with remaining parts taken from reference TRBV28 and TRBJ1-1, reads DVKVTQSSRYLVKRTGEKVFLECVQDMDHENMFWYRQDPGLGLRLIYFSYDVKMKEKGDIPEGYSVSREKKERFSLILESASTNQTSMYLCASSPERVSRSTEAFFGQGTRLTVV.

The CDR3 region has the DNA TGCGCCAGCAGCTTGTTACCGGGATTGGGCAATGAGCAGTTCTTC. It codes for CASSLLPGLGNEQFF. The V and J genes are TRBV5-1 and TRBJ2-1, with D possibly TRBD2 on 5 matching bases. The CDR3 runs to 15 residues. The germline V gene has CDR1 SGHRS and CDR2 YFSETQ. V lost 1 base and J 6 bases, leaving 14 bases between the germline ends.

The V call is TRBV20-1, the J call TRBJ2-7; D not resolved. CDR3 size: 11 residues. Between the trimmed V and J ends, which lost 5 bases and 9 bases, there was a span of 14 bases. Germline loops: CDR1 DFQATT, CDR2 SNEGSKA (reference sequence). CDR3 sequence reads: CSAAPGGTQYF. CDR3 bases: TGCAGTGCTGCCCCGGGTGGCACGCAGTACTTC.

A few counts support this clonotype. Relative to the germline gene, one junction end is altered; a read error may explain this. The J gene is TRBJ1-1, the V gene TRBV19; D is ambiguous. The CDR3 has 13 amino acids. Germline V lookup: CDR1 LNHDA, CDR2 SQIVND (reference sequence). The DNA of the CDR3 is TGTGCCAGTAGTCCGAGAGGGAACGCTGAAGCTTTCTTT. Its protein is CASSPRGNAEAFF.

As concerns this clonotype: A much larger clone sits a single nucleotide away, making a read error possible. The rearrangement joins TRBV20-1 to TRBJ1-4; TRBD1 agrees at 12 bases. The CDR3 totals 16 residues. In germline, CDR1 is DFQATT, CDR2 SNEGSKA (reference sequence). Trimming at V came to 6 bases and at J to 7 bases, leaving 12 bases not matched to a gene. CDR3 nucleotides: TGCAGTGCCCGGACCCCGGGACAGGGGGCAGGTGAAAAACTGTTTTTT. Residues: CSARTPGQGAGEKLFF.

This clonotype came up many times. CDR3 coding DNA: TGTGCCAGCAGCCTTGGAGCGGGAGTGGCGTACAATGAGCAGTTCTTC. It yields the protein CASSLGAGVAYNEQFF. V and J are TRBV11-2 and TRBJ2-1; 8 bases are a match to TRBD2. Losses at the gene ends were 5 bases for V and 4 bases for J; bases not matched to a gene: 10. Germline assignment: CDR1 SGHAT and CDR2 FQNNGV. CDR3 size: 16 residues.

This clonotype has only a few counts. This chain connects TRBV5-1 to TRBJ2-1; D perhaps matches TRBD1 (6 bases). The J call could be wrong; TRBJ2-5 is a better fit for the DNA end. The CDR3 totals 16 residues. Germline V gene lookup returns CDR1 SGHRS and CDR2 YFSETQ. CDR3 region: CASRYTRGGNQETQYF. The CDR3 coding sequence is TGCGCCAGCAGGTATACTAGAGGGGGAAATCAAGAGACCCAGTACTTC.

This clonotype was seen a handful of times. The chain has TRBV3-1 and TRBJ1-2, with 8 bases fitting TRBD1. J was trimmed by 8 bases and V by 5 bases; bases with no gene match: 7. Germline CDR1 reads LGHDT; CDR2 reads YNNKEL (reference sequence). This CDR3 contains 13 residues. Here the CDR3 DNA reads TGTGCCAGCAGCTGGACAGGGATGGAGGGCTACACCTTC. This sequence encodes CASSWTGMEGYTF.

This clonotype occurred many times. The rearrangement uses TRBV5-1 and TRBJ2-3; 7 bases agree with TRBD2. From germline, CDR1 is SGHRS and CDR2 YFSETQ. Germline trimming cut 4 bases from V and 3 bases from J; bases unmatched to any gene: 5. The CDR3 contains 14 residues. DNA of the CDR3: TGCGCCAGCAGCGGAGGACTAGGAACAGATACGCAGTATTTT. Its translation: CASSGGLGTDTQYF.

This clonotype has at least ten counts. This chain uses TRBV15 with TRBJ2-5; D is perhaps TRBD1 or TRBD2 (5 bases each). CDR3 length: 13 amino acids. Germline V lookup: CDR1 LNHNV, CDR2 YYDKDF (reference sequence). Trimming took 3 bases from V and 5 from J, leaving 10 bases between them. The CDR3 protein is CATSRGVTETQYF. CDR3 coding DNA: TGTGCCACCAGCAGGGGGGTGACGGAGACCCAGTACTTC.

This clonotype was observed at least ten times. The CDR3 reads CAWTGASNEQFF. The DNA for the CDR3 is TGTGCCTGGACGGGAGCGAGCAATGAGCAGTTCTTC. The chain recombines TRBV30 with TRBJ2-1, with D maybe TRBD2 (6 bases). Germline lookup yields CDR1 GTSNPN and CDR2 SVGIG (reference sequence). Trimming shortened V by 4 bases and J by 6 bases, and 10 bases separated the two germline ends. CDR3 size: 12 residues.

In its sample, this clonotype was seen many times. The V call is TRBV5-1, the J call TRBJ2-7; 10 bases match TRBD2. The germline V gene has CDR1 SGHRS and CDR2 YFSETQ. The CDR3 covers 15 residues. V trimming: 0 bases; J trimming: 3 bases; junction bases outside the gene matches: 3. CDR3 coding DNA: TGCGCCAGCAGCTTGGATACTAGCGGGGTCTACGAGCAGTACTTC. This sequence encodes CASSLDTSGVYEQYF.

The chain carries TRBV5-1 and TRBJ2-3; D gene ambiguous. Germline lookup yields CDR1 SGHRS and CDR2 YFSETQ. This CDR3 is built from 14 residues. The ends were cut back, 2 bases at V and 1 base at J, with 8 bases in the middle. The CDR3 coding sequence is TGCGCCAGCAGCTTAAACTGGGGCACAGATACGCAGTATTTT. Its protein product is CASSLNWGTDTQYF. Full variable domain (remainder filled in from reference TRBV5-1 and TRBJ2-3): KAGVTQTPRYLIKTRGQQVTLSCSPISGHRSVSWYQQTPGQGLQFLFEYFSETQRNKGNFPGRFSGRQFSNSRSEMNVSTLELGDSALYLCASSLNWGTDTQYFGPGTRLTVL.

V and J are TRBV20-1 and TRBJ2-1; 7 bases agree with TRBD2. V dropped 3 bases and J dropped 2; count of bases not matched to a gene: 7. The V gene's germline CDR1 is DFQATT and CDR2 SNEGSKA (reference sequence). The CDR3 runs to 15 residues. CDR3 region: CSASHSGLTYNEQFF. The CDR3 DNA is TGCAGTGCTAGTCATAGCGGGCTCACCTACAATGAGCAGTTCTTC.

This clonotype was counted ten times or more. The rearrangement links TRBV2 to TRBJ1-1; 8 nucleotides match TRBD1. CDR1 SNHLY and CDR2 FYNNEI come from the germline V gene. The J segment lost 1 base and the V segment lost 7 bases, leaving 8 bases of the junction unmatched. The CDR3 runs 15 residues. The DNA of the CDR3 is TGTGCCAGCAATTCAGACAGGGGCGCGAACACTGAAGCTTTCTTT. This translates into CASNSDRGANTEAFF.

This clonotype was found a few times. The chain recombines TRBV6-1 with TRBJ2-4; TRBD1 might be the D (5 bases). CDR1 is MNHNS, CDR2 SASEGT, per germline. V was clipped by 6 bases and J by 0 bases, with 12 bases between them. The CDR3 consists of 15 residues. CDR3 in DNA: TGTGCCAGCAGGTCACAGGCCGCAGCCAAAAACATTCAGTACTTC. The encoded protein is CASRSQAAAKNIQYF.

The chain uses TRBV20-1 and TRBJ2-4; a weak D match, TRBD2 (6 bases). The CDR3 extends over 18 amino acids. The germline V and J ends were trimmed by 5 bases and 0 bases, with 23 bases remaining between them. Germline-derived CDR1 and CDR2 are DFQATT and SNEGSKA (reference sequence). The CDR3 bases are TGCAGTGCTCCTCCCGGGGACTGGGCCGGGGGAGCCAAAAACATTCAGTACTTC. Residues: CSAPPGDWAGGAKNIQYF.

A few counts support this clonotype. V and J are TRBV10-1 and TRBJ2-3, with D uncertain. Germline CDR1 WNHNN, CDR2 SYGVQD (reference sequence). The CDR3 length is 14 residues. Trimming shortened V by 0 bases and J by 6 bases, and 10 bases separated the two germline ends. CDR3 sequence reads: CASSESIVVDTQYF. For the CDR3, the DNA is TGCGCCAGCAGTGAGTCGATCGTGGTGGATACGCAGTATTTT.

The J gene is TRBJ2-7, the V gene TRBV5-6; 9 bases map to TRBD1. This CDR3 region has 15 residues. The ends lost 6 bases at V and 3 bases at J; junction bases unmatched: 10. Per germline, CDR1 SGHDT and CDR2 YYEEEE. The DNA of the CDR3 is TGTGCCAGCAACGATTTGAACAGGGGGCTCTACGAGCAGTACTTC. This translates into CASNDLNRGLYEQYF.

This clonotype was observed at least ten times. The V and J genes are TRBV15 and TRBJ2-3, with 7 bases fitting TRBD2. This CDR3 has 14 residues. Germline V gene data show CDR1 as LNHNV and CDR2 as YYDKDF (reference sequence). Trimming removed 5 bases from V and 5 bases from J; junction bases left unmatched: 7. The CDR3 sequence is CATSDDSGEDTQYF. CDR3 coding DNA: TGTGCCACCAGCGATGACAGCGGGGAAGATACGCAGTATTTT.

This chain uses TRBV28 with TRBJ2-1, with 8 bases aligning to TRBD1. The CDR3 extends over 15 amino acids. J was trimmed by 7 bases and V by 4 bases; bases with no gene match: 9. CDR1 and CDR2 from the germline V gene are MDHEN and SYDVKM. The CDR3 nucleotides read TGTGCCAGCAGTTGGAAATTCACAGGGGGTAATGAGCAGTTCTTC. Its protein is CASSWKFTGGNEQFF. Complete variable domain (other parts from reference TRBV28 and TRBJ2-1): DVKVTQSSRYLVKRTGEKVFLECVQDMDHENMFWYRQDPGLGLRLIYFSYDVKMKEKGDIPEGYSVSREKKERFSLILESASTNQTSMYLCASSWKFTGGNEQFFGPGTRLTVL.